Below are 26 T cell receptor beta chains sequenced from a single sample in a study of OX40 agonist ivuxolimab in advanced cancers. TCRdb's table, derived via immunoSEQ multiplex PCR, lists solely in-frame clones and lacks some. Among approximately 69,000 clones listed, roughly 92% were seen once. Specimen: CD4+ or CD8+ T cells sorted from blood, collected in a trial of the OX40 agonist ivuxolimab. The receptors were sampled from an adult with an advanced solid tumor such as melanoma, head and neck, liver or kidney cancer.

The V call is TRBV6-1, the J call TRBJ2-1; TRBD2 matches 7 bases. CDR3 length: 16 amino acids. CDR1 is MNHNS, CDR2 SASEGT, per germline. Losses at the gene ends were 3 bases for V and 0 bases for J; bases not matched to a gene: 5. This CDR3 reads CASSESSGNSYNEQFF. The CDR3 DNA is TGTGCCAGCAGTGAGTCTAGCGGAAACTCCTACAATGAGCAGTTCTTC.

The chain carries TRBV19 and TRBJ2-1; the D gene is possibly TRBD2 (5 bases). Trimming took 7 bases from V and 4 from J, leaving 14 bases between them. The CDR3 has 14 residues. CDR1 is LNHDA, CDR2 SQIVND, per germline (reference sequence). Here the CDR3 reads CASNARTSYNEQFF. The DNA for the CDR3 is TGTGCCAGTAATGCCCGGACTTCATACAATGAGCAGTTCTTC.

CDR3 region: CASSDRLAGAYEQYF. In DNA form, the CDR3 reads TGTGCCAGCAGCGACCGACTAGCGGGAGCCTACGAGCAGTACTTC. The chain is built from TRBV7-6 and TRBJ2-7, with 12 bases fitting TRBD2. The CDR3 runs to 15 residues. V lost 5 bases and J lost 2; bases outside the gene matches: 4. Germline assignment: CDR1 SGHVS and CDR2 FNYEAQ.

V usage is TRBV6-5 and J usage is TRBJ2-5, with TRBD1 matching over 7 bases. The CDR3 covers 13 residues. The ends lost 5 bases at V and 9 bases at J; junction bases unmatched: 9. The germline V gene encodes CDR1 MNHEY and CDR2 SVGAGI. The CDR3 bases are TGTGCCAGCAGTAGGACAGTCCAGGGGGCCCAGTACTTC. As protein: CASSRTVQGAQYF.

V usage is TRBV30 and J usage is TRBJ1-1, with a weak D call TRBD1 (5 bases). In germline, CDR1 is GTSNPN, CDR2 SVGIG (reference sequence). V was shortened by 0 bases and J by 5 bases, with 10 bases between the two germline ends. The CDR3 runs to 13 residues. The CDR3 reads CAWSVMGGTEAFF. CDR3 nucleotides: TGTGCCTGGAGTGTAATGGGGGGAACTGAAGCTTTCTTT.

CDR3 region: CASSDRGGLYEQYF. In DNA form, the CDR3 reads TGTGCCAGCAGTGATCGAGGGGGGCTATACGAGCAGTACTTC. The rearrangement links TRBV2 to TRBJ2-7, with D possibly called TRBD1 or TRBD2 (6 bases each). V was pared by 3 bases and J by 4 bases, with 13 bases between. The CDR3 contains 14 residues. CDR1 is SNHLY and CDR2 is FYNNEI in the germline V gene.

V usage is TRBV6-1 and J usage is TRBJ2-6, with no clear D. The V end was cut by 4 bases, the J end by 2 bases, with 18 bases between. CDR1 MNHNS and CDR2 SASEGT come from the germline V gene. CDR3 length: 18 amino acids. The CDR3 here is CASSGHGFIRAGANVLTF. Written as DNA, the CDR3 is TGTGCCAGCAGTGGACACGGTTTTATAAGGGCTGGGGCCAACGTCCTGACTTTC.

This chain connects TRBV6-1 to TRBJ1-5, with TRBD1 matching 8 bases. V lost 9 bases to trimming and J lost 3 bases; unmatched junction nucleotides: 7. CDR1 is MNHNS, CDR2 SASEGT, per germline. CDR3 length equals 14 residues. The CDR3 coding sequence is TGTGCCAGATTTTTGGACAGGGTCAATCAGCCCCAGCATTTT. Its protein is CARFLDRVNQPQHF.

The gene calls are TRBV7-8 and TRBJ2-1; D is ambiguous. In germline, CDR1 is SGHVS, CDR2 FQNEAQ. The CDR3 contains 17 residues. V lost 5 bases to trimming and J lost 5 bases, with 22 bases between them. CDR3 region: CASSPSPQRLFHNEQFF. The CDR3 region has the DNA TGTGCCAGCAGCCCTTCCCCCCAGCGTCTCTTTCACAATGAGCAGTTCTTC. Drawing the rest from reference TRBV7-8 and TRBJ2-1, the complete variable domain is GAGVSQSPRYKVAKRGQDVALRCDPISGHVSLFWYQQALGQGPEFLTYFQNEAQLDKSGLPSDRFFAERPEGSVSTLKIQRTQQEDSAVYLCASSPSPQRLFHNEQFFGPGTRLTVL.

The chain links TRBV27 to TRBJ1-4; 9 nucleotides line up with TRBD1. This CDR3 has 17 residues. The germline CDR1 and CDR2 sequences are MNHEY and SMNVEV (reference sequence). After removal of 4 bases from V and 2 bases from J, the junction contained 8 bases not matched to a gene. CDR3 in DNA: TGTGCCAGCAGTTCCCGGACAGGGGTGGCTACTAATGAAAAACTGTTTTTT. This gives the protein CASSSRTGVATNEKLFF.

The V gene is TRBV6-5, the J gene TRBJ2-7; the D is unclear. V lost 8 bases and J lost 4, with 6 bases in between. The length of the CDR3 is 10 residues. In germline, CDR1 is MNHEY, CDR2 SVGAGI. CDR3 protein: CASGEYEQYF. CDR3 DNA: TGTGCCAGCGGGGAATACGAGCAGTACTTC.

The chain carries TRBV27 and TRBJ2-1, with TRBD2 identical over 7 bases. V shed 3 bases, J shed 6 bases, and the junction held 8 bases outside the gene matches. Germline V gene data show CDR1 as MNHEY and CDR2 as SMNVEV (reference sequence). This CDR3 contains 15 residues. CDR3 in amino acids: CASSFSSGTINEQFF. Here the CDR3 DNA reads TGTGCCAGCAGTTTTTCATCCGGGACTATCAATGAGCAGTTCTTC.

This sequence joins TRBV5-1 and TRBJ1-1, with 9 bases identical to TRBD1. The CDR3 is 15 residues long. Germline V gene data show CDR1 as SGHRS and CDR2 as YFSETQ. After removal of 4 bases from V and 4 bases from J, the junction contained 8 bases not matched to a gene. CDR3: CASSPAGQGLTEAFF. The CDR3 coding sequence is TGCGCCAGCAGCCCGGCGGGACAGGGTCTCACTGAAGCTTTCTTT.

The CDR3 sequence is CASSATRVGTGANVLTF. The CDR3, as DNA: TGTGCCAGCAGTGCTACACGGGTTGGGACGGGGGCCAACGTCCTGACTTTC. The chain uses TRBV4-2 and TRBJ2-6; D may be TRBD1 or TRBD2 (5 bases each). The CDR3 extends over 17 amino acids. V was cut by 6 bases and J by 4 bases, with 19 bases left in between. Per germline, CDR1 LGHNA and CDR2 YNFKEQ.

The chain combines TRBV29-1 with TRBJ2-5; maybe TRBD1 (5 bases). Germline V gene data show CDR1 as SQVTM and CDR2 as ANQGSEA. Trimming pared 7 bases from V and 4 bases from J, leaving 16 bases between. This CDR3 has 13 amino acids. CDR3 sequence reads: CSAMGRFLETQYF. The DNA for the CDR3 is TGCAGCGCAATGGGGCGCTTTCTAGAGACCCAGTACTTC. Combining the CDR3 with reference TRBV29-1 and TRBJ2-5 gives the whole variable domain SAVISQKPSRDICQRGTSLTIQCQVDSQVTMMFWYRQQPGQSLTLIATANQGSEATYESGFVIDKFPISRPNLTFSTLTVSNMSPEDSSIYLCSAMGRFLETQYFGPGTRLLVL.

V and J are TRBV6-5 and TRBJ1-3, with 7 positions matching TRBD1. The CDR3 is made up of 14 amino acids. Per germline, CDR1 MNHEY and CDR2 SVGAGI. The V and J ends lost 5 bases and 2 bases, in that order; junction bases with no gene match: 3. CDR3 sequence (DNA): TGTGCCAGCAGTCCGACAGGGACTGGAAACACCATATATTTT. Translating it yields CASSPTGTGNTIYF.

The rearrangement joins TRBV4-1 to TRBJ2-7, with D possibly TRBD2 on 6 matching bases. The CDR3 is 17 residues long. Germline loops: CDR1 MGHRA, CDR2 YSYEKL. Trimming shortened V by 7 bases and J by 0 bases, and 22 bases separated the two germline ends. CDR3: CASKTLALDGSSYEQYF. The CDR3 nucleotides are TGCGCCAGCAAAACTTTGGCATTGGACGGGAGCTCCTACGAGCAGTACTTC.

The chain's CDR3 is CAISEERSSYNSPLHF. The CDR3 region has the DNA TGTGCCATCAGTGAGGAAAGGAGCTCCTATAATTCACCCCTCCACTTT. The V gene is TRBV10-3, the J gene TRBJ1-6; D uncertain. Trimming pared 2 bases from V and 0 bases from J, leaving 8 bases between. CDR3 size: 16 residues. The germline V gene has CDR1 ENHRY and CDR2 SYGVKD.

V and J are TRBV6-5 and TRBJ2-1, with 8 bases fitting TRBD2. CDR1 is MNHEY, CDR2 SVGAGI, per germline. Trimming at V came to 6 bases and at J to 10 bases, leaving 2 bases not matched to a gene. The CDR3 sequence is 11 residues long. As DNA, the CDR3 is TGTGCCAGCAGGGGACTAGACGAGCAGTTCTTC. It specifies CASRGLDEQFF.

The chain uses TRBV6-6 and TRBJ1-5; 8 nucleotides match TRBD1. CDR3 length equals 15 residues. Germline CDR1 MNHNY, CDR2 SVGAGI (reference sequence). Trimming cost V 6 bases and J 0 bases; bases outside gene matches: 4. CDR3 DNA: TGTGCCAGCAGGATGACAGGGGATAGCAATCAGCCCCAGCATTTT. It translates to CASRMTGDSNQPQHF.

V is TRBV5-4 and J is TRBJ2-4, with 8 bases matching TRBD2. The V segment lost 4 bases and the J segment 1 base; nucleotides outside the gene matches: 13. Per the germline V gene, CDR1 is SGHNT and CDR2 is YYREEE (reference sequence). CDR3 length equals 18 residues. The CDR3 here is CASSPGGPRGEAKNIQYF. DNA of the CDR3: TGTGCCAGCAGCCCGGGAGGGCCAAGGGGGGAGGCCAAAAACATTCAGTACTTC.

This sequence joins TRBV29-1 and TRBJ1-2, with a tentative D call TRBD1 (5 bases). The CDR3 runs to 15 residues. V was trimmed by 4 bases and J by 3 bases, leaving 18 bases between them. CDR1 is SQVTM, CDR2 ANQGSEA, per germline. CDR3 loop: CSVVGEGRRDYGYTF. CDR3 DNA sequence: TGCAGCGTTGTAGGGGAGGGCAGGCGAGACTATGGCTACACCTTC.

This clone has just one count. This chain uses TRBV27 with TRBJ2-5; TRBD2 matches at 10 bases. V dropped 5 bases and J dropped 0; count of bases not matched to a gene: 6. The CDR3 sequence is 16 residues long. CDR1 is MNHEY, CDR2 SMNVEV, per germline (reference sequence). CDR3 bases: TGTGCCAGCAGTAAGGCTAGCGGGGGTTACCAAGAGACCCAGTACTTC. This gives the protein CASSKASGGYQETQYF.

The chain joins TRBV19 to TRBJ2-7, with TRBD2 matching 11 bases. This CDR3 is built from 15 residues. V was clipped by 4 bases and J by 5 bases; unmatched bases: 7. Looked up from germline, CDR1 is LNHDA and CDR2 is SQIVND (reference sequence). CDR3 DNA sequence: TGTGCCAGTAGTAGACTAGCGGGACTCCGGGACGAGCAGTACTTC. Its translation is CASSRLAGLRDEQYF.

For the CDR3, the DNA is TGTGCCAGCAGTGAAGGGATCTCTGGGGCCAACGTCCTGACTTTC. It yields the protein CASSEGISGANVLTF. This chain connects TRBV6-1 to TRBJ2-6; D call uncertain. Trimming cost V 1 base and J 0 bases, with 4 bases left between them. There are 15 residues in the CDR3. CDR1 is MNHNS, CDR2 SASEGT, per germline.

This clone was counted once. The V and J genes are TRBV7-6 and TRBJ2-7; maybe TRBD1 (7 bases). Germline V CDR1 and CDR2: SGHVS, FNYEAQ. The V gene lost 5 bases and the J gene lost 1 base, with 18 bases spanning the gap. CDR3 size: 16 residues. Here the CDR3 reads CASSQNPRGASYEQYF. For the CDR3, the DNA is TGTGCCAGCAGCCAAAATCCCAGGGGGGCATCCTACGAGCAGTACTTC.